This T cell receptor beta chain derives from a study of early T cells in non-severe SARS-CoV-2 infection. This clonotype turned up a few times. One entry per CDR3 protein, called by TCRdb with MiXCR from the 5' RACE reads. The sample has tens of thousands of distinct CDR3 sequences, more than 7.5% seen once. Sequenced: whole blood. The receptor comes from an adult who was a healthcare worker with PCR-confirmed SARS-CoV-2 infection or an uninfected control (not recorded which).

As DNA, the CDR3 is TGTGCCAGCACCCCTTCCAGGACATCCTCTTCTAACGAGCAGTACTTC. Its translation: CASTPSRTSSSNEQYF. The V gene is TRBV28, the J gene TRBJ2-7; a weak D match, TRBD1 (5 bases). Trimming took 7 bases from V and 5 from J, leaving 24 bases between them. Germline-derived CDR1 and CDR2 are MDHEN and SYDVKM. The CDR3 spans 16 residues.